This TCR beta chain was captured in a study of blood T cell repertoires in COVID-19. About the study: Acute and convalescent COVID-19 samples came from the United States, Italy and Spain. Sample material is recorded as cDNA or gDNA derived from T cells, B-cell-depleted T cells, or PBMCs.

The CDR3 covers 13 residues. V dropped 3 bases and J dropped 5 bases, with 11 bases sitting between them. In the original workflow: How many nucleated cells were present was estimated from reference gene primer amplification. TCRdb keeps only in-frame clones here, not all; method: immunoSEQ multiplex PCR. V and J calls and clone size come straight from that table; D and trimming were deduced from the DNA. The repertoire has 250,000 to 350,000 clones, about 93% of them found once; the top ten carry 0.95% to 1.3%. Clinical history reported by participants formed the basis on which cohorts were assigned.

This TCR came from a woman in her thirties who had recovered from COVID-19. Sequencing input: PBMCs or T cells enriched from blood (not recorded which). J is TRBJ1-1 and V is TRBV5-3, with a possible D match to TRBD1 (6 bases). TRBV5-3 is an ORF, and what it does is uncertain. CDR3 nucleotides: TGTGCCAGAAGCTGTCCAGGGGAAACTGAAGCTTTCTTT. It specifies CARSCPGETEAFF.